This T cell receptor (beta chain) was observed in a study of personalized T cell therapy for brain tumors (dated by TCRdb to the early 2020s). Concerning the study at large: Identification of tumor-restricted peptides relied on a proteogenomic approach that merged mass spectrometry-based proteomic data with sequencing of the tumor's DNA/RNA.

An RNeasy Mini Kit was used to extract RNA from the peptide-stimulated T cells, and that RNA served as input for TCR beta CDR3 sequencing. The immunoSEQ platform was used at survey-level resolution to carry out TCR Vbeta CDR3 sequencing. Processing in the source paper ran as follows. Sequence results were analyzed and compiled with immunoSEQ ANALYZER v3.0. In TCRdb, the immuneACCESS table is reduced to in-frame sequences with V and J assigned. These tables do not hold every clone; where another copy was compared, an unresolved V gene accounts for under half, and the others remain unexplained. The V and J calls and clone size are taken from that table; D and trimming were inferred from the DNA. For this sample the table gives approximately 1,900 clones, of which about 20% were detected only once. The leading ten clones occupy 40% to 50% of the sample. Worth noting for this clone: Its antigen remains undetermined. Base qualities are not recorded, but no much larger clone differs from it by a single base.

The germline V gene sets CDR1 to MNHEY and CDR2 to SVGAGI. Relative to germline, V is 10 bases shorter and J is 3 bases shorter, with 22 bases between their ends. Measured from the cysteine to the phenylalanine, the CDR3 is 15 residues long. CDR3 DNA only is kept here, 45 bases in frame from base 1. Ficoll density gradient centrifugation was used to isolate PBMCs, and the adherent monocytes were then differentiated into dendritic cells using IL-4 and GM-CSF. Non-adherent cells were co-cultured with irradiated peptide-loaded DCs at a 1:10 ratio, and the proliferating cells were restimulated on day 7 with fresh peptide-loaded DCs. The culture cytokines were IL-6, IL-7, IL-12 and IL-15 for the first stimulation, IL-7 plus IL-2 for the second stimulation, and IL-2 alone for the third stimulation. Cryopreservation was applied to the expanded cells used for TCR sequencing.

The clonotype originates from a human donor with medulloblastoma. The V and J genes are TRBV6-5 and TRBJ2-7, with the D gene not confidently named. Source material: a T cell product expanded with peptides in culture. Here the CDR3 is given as CATLQLSKKNYEQYF. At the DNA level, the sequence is TGTGCCACCCTACAACTATCGAAAAAGAACTACGAGCAGTACTTC.